These 12 T cell receptor beta chains share one sample of origin, sequenced in a study of blood T cell repertoires in COVID-19. Sequenced by immunoSEQ multiplex PCR; TCRdb stores in-frame clones only, minus some. The table shows roughly 80,000 clones, with about 85% occurring only once. The sample was peripheral blood. Receptors were obtained from a human donor in a cohort sampled during active COVID-19.

This clone was counted once. The CDR3 loop reads CASSSRRGDFYNEQFF. CDR3 in DNA: TGTGCCAGCTCATCGAGACGGGGGGACTTCTACAATGAGCAGTTCTTC. The rearrangement links TRBV18 to TRBJ2-1; 7 bases agree with TRBD2. J lost 3 bases, V lost 5 bases, and 10 bases had no gene match. The germline V gene encodes CDR1 KGHSH and CDR2 LQKENI. The CDR3 totals 16 residues.

V and J are TRBV21-1 and TRBJ1-3. TRBV21-1 constitutes a pseudogene. The CDR3 is 15 amino acids. Here the CDR3 reads CASSKEGGSGNTIYF. DNA for the CDR3: TGTGCCAGCAGCAAAGAGGGGGGGTCTGGAAACACCATATATTTT.

This chain's CDR3 is CASSPTGYGYTF. In DNA form, the CDR3 reads TGTGCCAGCAGTCCGACAGGCTATGGCTACACCTTC. The chain links TRBV28 to TRBJ1-2; a possible D gene is TRBD1 (6 bases). This CDR3 is built from 12 residues. V lost 5 bases to trimming and J lost 4 bases, with 8 bases between them. Germline V gene sequence: CDR1 MDHEN, CDR2 SYDVKM.

The CDR3 DNA is TGTGCCAGCAGCTTAGCAGGGGGGGTCTACGAGCAGTACTTC. Amino acid sequence: CASSLAGGVYEQYF. The chain is built from TRBV7-8 and TRBJ2-7; the D gene is possibly TRBD2 (7 bases). The CDR3 loop spans 14 amino acids. Germline V gene sequence: CDR1 SGHVS, CDR2 FQNEAQ. V gave up 0 bases and J gave up 3 bases, with 9 bases separating them.

V and J are TRBV3-1 (or the pseudogene TRBV3-2) and TRBJ2-2, with 7 bases that match TRBD2. Germline CDR1 and CDR2: LGHDT and YNNKEL (reference sequence). The CDR3 length is 16 residues. The junction had 9 bases not matched to a gene; V was cut back by 2 bases and J by 6 bases. CDR3 sequence (DNA): TGTGCCAGCAGCCAAAGGGGCCAGCGGGGACCCGGGGAGCTGTTTTTT. This encodes CASSQRGQRGPGELFF.

The rearrangement links TRBV5-1 to TRBJ2-6; TRBD1 aligns across 7 bases. Per germline, CDR1 SGHRS and CDR2 YFSETQ. Losses at the gene ends were 1 base for V and 0 bases for J; bases not matched to a gene: 4. The length of the CDR3 is 17 residues. The CDR3 loop is CASSLTGAVSGANVLTF. For the CDR3, the DNA is TGCGCCAGCAGCTTGACAGGGGCTGTCTCTGGGGCCAACGTCCTGACTTTC.

The chain carries TRBV9 and TRBJ2-7, with 12 bases lining up with TRBD2. CDR1 SGDLS and CDR2 YYNGEE come from the germline V gene. Trimming took 3 bases from V and 5 from J; bases not matched to a gene: 6. CDR3 length equals 15 residues. The CDR3 is CASSAEGLAGHEQYF. As DNA, the CDR3 is TGTGCCAGCAGCGCAGAGGGACTAGCGGGCCACGAGCAGTACTTC.

The table lists this clone with many counts. The chain carries TRBV6-5 and TRBJ1-5; D perhaps matches TRBD1 (6 bases). The CDR3 is made up of 14 amino acids. Trimming stripped 8 bases from V and 2 bases from J, with 13 bases between. Germline CDR1 MNHEY, CDR2 SVGAGI. In DNA form, the CDR3 reads TGTGCCAGCGGCCCGGGGGGCGGCAATCAGCCCCAGCATTTT. Its translation is CASGPGGGNQPQHF.

This chain uses TRBV5-4 with TRBJ2-1; D unresolved. In germline, CDR1 is SGHNT, CDR2 YYREEE (reference sequence). This CDR3 spans 16 amino acids. The germline V and J ends were trimmed by 4 bases and 0 bases, with 14 bases remaining between them. The CDR3, as DNA: TGTGCCAGCAGCGGTGACATATCCAGCTCCTACAATGAGCAGTTCTTC. It yields the protein CASSGDISSSYNEQFF.

The genes are TRBV10-3 and TRBJ2-1; a weak D match, TRBD1 (6 bases). Germline values: CDR1 ENHRY, CDR2 SYGVKD. The CDR3 has 14 amino acids. Trimming removed 3 bases from V and 2 bases from J, with 8 bases in between. CDR3 sequence (DNA): TGTGCCATCAGTGAACAGGGTGCCTACAATGAGCAGTTCTTC. Protein: CAISEQGAYNEQFF.

This clone was recorded only once. This chain uses TRBV18 with TRBJ1-3; 8 bases align to TRBD1. This CDR3 comprises 16 residues. Germline CDR1 and CDR2: KGHSH and LQKENI. The V segment lost 3 bases and the J segment 0 bases; nucleotides outside the gene matches: 4. CDR3 region: CASSPLDRVSGNTIYF. CDR3 nucleotide sequence: TGTGCCAGCTCACCTCTGGACAGGGTCTCTGGAAACACCATATATTTT.

The rearrangement links TRBV28 to TRBJ2-7; no definite D call. The V end was cut by 5 bases, the J end by 7 bases, with 21 bases between. CDR3 length: 15 residues. The germline CDR1 and CDR2 sequences are MDHEN and SYDVKM. The CDR3 region has the DNA TGTGCCAGCAGTCCTGACCCCGTCAACTCGGGTGAGCAGTACTTC. Its protein is CASSPDPVNSGEQYF.